One sample yielded the 19 T cell receptor beta chains listed below, sequenced in a study of beta chain features in type 1 diabetes. Broader study findings: Among patients with Type 1 diabetes, TCRB CDR3s were moderately but significantly shorter in every one of the four CD4+ subsets.

Investigators reverse transcribed all isolated RNA, so they sequenced expressed TCRB transcripts. The assay was immunoSEQ multiplex PCR, and TCRdb's table has in-frame clones only and misses some. The sample records 50,000 or so clones, approximately 44% being singletons. No antigens are known for them. Sequenced sample: stem cell memory CD4+ T cells from blood. The receptors shown here come from a man younger than 45 with type 1 diabetes.

CDR3 nucleotide sequence: TGTGCCAGCAGTGTGAGATTCGGGGACAGGGGGTACGAGCAGTACTTC. This sequence encodes CASSVRFGDRGYEQYF. The chain couples TRBV28 to TRBJ2-7; 11 bases align to TRBD1. The CDR3 contains 16 residues. Germline CDR1 reads MDHEN; CDR2 reads SYDVKM. Trimming took 5 bases from V and 4 from J; bases not matched to a gene: 10.

This chain joins TRBV28 and TRBJ2-7; TRBD1 might be the D (5 bases). The V and J ends lost 6 bases and 6 bases respectively, with 12 bases between them. CDR3 size: 12 residues. In germline, CDR1 is MDHEN, CDR2 SYDVKM. The CDR3 protein is CASSLSRGEQYF. The CDR3 nucleotides read TGTGCCAGCAGCCTATCTAGGGGCGAGCAGTACTTC.

V gene TRBV9 combines with J gene TRBJ2-7, with D perhaps TRBD1 (6 bases). Germline V gene lookup returns CDR1 SGDLS and CDR2 YYNGEE. The CDR3 has 12 residues. The V end lost 6 bases, the J end lost 5 bases, and 12 bases lay between the germline ends. The CDR3 DNA sequence: TGTGCCAGCAATGACAGGTGCGACGAGCAGTACTTC. This encodes CASNDRCDEQYF.

V and J are TRBV19 and TRBJ2-6; 8 bases are a match to TRBD1. The CDR3 is 16 residues long. The V segment lost 9 bases and the J segment 0 bases; nucleotides outside the gene matches: 7. Germline V lookup: CDR1 LNHDA, CDR2 SQIVND (reference sequence). CDR3 loop: CASGTGGHSGANVLTF. In DNA, the CDR3 is TGTGCCAGCGGGACAGGCGGTCACTCTGGGGCCAACGTCCTGACTTTC.

This CDR3 reads CASSSLFLAGDTGELFF. CDR3 DNA sequence: TGTGCCAGCAGCTCACTTTTTCTAGCGGGGGACACCGGGGAGCTGTTTTTT. The rearrangement uses TRBV7-9 and TRBJ2-2; TRBD2 aligns across 10 bases. Germline loops: CDR1 SEHNR, CDR2 FQNEAQ (reference sequence). V shed 4 bases, J shed 3 bases, and the junction held 8 bases outside the gene matches. The CDR3 totals 17 residues.

The rearrangement links TRBV6-5 to TRBJ1-1; tentative D call: TRBD1 (6 bases). The germline V gene encodes CDR1 MNHEY and CDR2 SVGAGI. V dropped 6 bases and J dropped 4 bases, with 15 bases sitting between them. The CDR3 totals 14 residues. CDR3: CASRRTGQITEAFF. CDR3 nucleotide sequence: TGTGCCAGCAGGAGGACTGGACAGATCACTGAAGCTTTCTTT.

The rearrangement joins TRBV29-1 to TRBJ2-3, with 8 bases that match TRBD1. The V segment lost 6 bases and the J segment 0 bases; nucleotides outside the gene matches: 2. This CDR3 has 13 residues. Per germline, CDR1 SQVTM and CDR2 ANQGSEA. The DNA of the CDR3 is TGCAGCGTCGGACAGGGTAGCACAGATACGCAGTATTTT. This gives the protein CSVGQGSTDTQYF.

The chain joins TRBV18 to TRBJ2-5, with D perhaps TRBD1 (6 bases). Near its end, the DNA agrees better with TRBJ2-7, so the J call may be wrong. CDR3 length equals 14 residues. Germline V gene sequence: CDR1 KGHSH, CDR2 LQKENI. The CDR3 DNA sequence: TGTGCCAGCTCCACGGCTACAGGGACCTACGAGCAGTACTTC. This gives the protein CASSTATGTYEQYF.

This clone was seen a handful of times. The chain employs TRBV5-1 and TRBJ1-5, with D possibly being TRBD1 (6 bases). V was trimmed by 4 bases and J by 6 bases, leaving 17 bases between them. CDR1 SGHRS and CDR2 YFSETQ come from the germline V gene. This CDR3 is built from 15 residues. The CDR3 sequence: CASSETGGARQPQHF. CDR3 sequence (DNA): TGCGCCAGCAGCGAGACAGGTGGAGCACGTCAGCCCCAGCATTTT.

The J gene is TRBJ2-7, the V gene TRBV18; maybe TRBD1 (6 bases). The CDR3 loop spans 13 amino acids. Looked up from germline, CDR1 is KGHSH and CDR2 is LQKENI. V was shortened by 4 bases and J by 1 base, with 8 bases between the two germline ends. The CDR3, as DNA: TGTGCCAGCTCACGGGACACTTCCTACGAGCAGTACTTC. Protein product: CASSRDTSYEQYF.

This clone was found a few times. The rearrangement links TRBV4-2 to TRBJ1-5, with 7 positions matching TRBD1. The CDR3 has 16 amino acids. V lost 3 bases, J lost 4 bases, and 9 bases stayed unmatched. Germline CDR1 LGHNA, CDR2 YNFKEQ. CDR3 amino acids: CASSQGTGATNQPQHF. The CDR3, as DNA: TGTGCCAGCAGCCAGGGTACAGGGGCCACTAATCAGCCCCAGCATTTT.

This rearrangement joins TRBV18 to TRBJ2-7; 8 nucleotides align to TRBD1. CDR3 size: 13 residues. Per germline, CDR1 KGHSH and CDR2 LQKENI. V gave up 5 bases and J gave up 6 bases; unmatched junction bases: 6. For the CDR3, the DNA is TGTGCCAGCTCAAAGGACAGGGATCGCGAGCAGTACTTC. Its translation is CASSKDRDREQYF.

This clone came up a few times. In DNA, the CDR3 is TGCGCCAGCAGGAGGTTTGCAGCGGGAGGGGAAAGTGAGCAGTTCTTC. It yields the protein CASRRFAAGGESEQFF. The rearrangement joins TRBV5-1 to TRBJ2-1; 10 bases are shared with TRBD2. The CDR3 is made up of 16 amino acids. Trimming took 5 bases from V and 9 from J; bases not matched to a gene: 14. In germline, CDR1 is SGHRS, CDR2 YFSETQ. Supplemented by reference TRBV5-1 and TRBJ2-1, the full variable domain reads KAGVTQTPRYLIKTRGQQVTLSCSPISGHRSVSWYQQTPGQGLQFLFEYFSETQRNKGNFPGRFSGRQFSNSRSEMNVSTLELGDSALYLCASRRFAAGGESEQFFGPGTRLTVL.

This clone came up a few times. The chain is built from TRBV20-1 and TRBJ2-1; D gene uncertain. CDR1 is DFQATT and CDR2 is SNEGSKA in the germline V gene (reference sequence). CDR3 size: 11 residues. With 5 bases removed from V and 4 bases from J, the gap between germline ends came to 6 bases. CDR3 DNA sequence: TGCAGTGCTCCCCGGTACAATGAGCAGTTCTTC. Its translation is CSAPRYNEQFF.

The chain joins TRBV7-3 to TRBJ2-7; maybe TRBD2 (5 bases). Germline V gives CDR1 SGHTA, CDR2 FQGTGA. Trimming removed 1 base from V and 2 bases from J, with 12 bases in between. CDR3 length: 15 residues. DNA for the CDR3: TGTGCCAGCAGCTTAAAGGGCGGGTCCCCCTACGAGCAGTACTTC. The encoded protein is CASSLKGGSPYEQYF.

V is TRBV27 and J is TRBJ1-1, with TRBD1 matching over 10 bases. There are 20 residues in the CDR3. Germline V gene lookup returns CDR1 MNHEY and CDR2 SMNVEV (reference sequence). The J segment lost 0 bases and the V segment lost 4 bases, leaving 17 bases of the junction unmatched. The CDR3 nucleotides are TGTGCCAGCAGTTCAATCGCCGGGACAGGGGCTTTTCGGATGAACACTGAAGCTTTCTTT. This sequence encodes CASSSIAGTGAFRMNTEAFF.

This clone was observed a handful of times. This chain connects TRBV6-6 to TRBJ2-7, with D perhaps TRBD2 (6 bases). In germline, CDR1 is MNHNY, CDR2 SVGAGI (reference sequence). This CDR3 has 16 amino acids. V lost 5 bases to trimming and J lost 1 base, with 18 bases between them. For the CDR3, the DNA is TGTGCCAGCAGTCCTCCCGGTAGCGGAGTATCCTACGAGCAGTACTTC. Translated, it gives CASSPPGSGVSYEQYF.

The chain couples TRBV9 to TRBJ1-2; D not resolved. Between the trimmed V and J ends, which lost 0 bases and 3 bases, there was a span of 9 bases. There are 14 residues in the CDR3. Per germline, CDR1 SGDLS and CDR2 YYNGEE. The CDR3 spells CASSVAIADYGYTF. DNA of the CDR3: TGTGCCAGCAGCGTAGCTATTGCGGACTATGGCTACACCTTC.

The chain uses TRBV29-1 and TRBJ2-1; D is possibly TRBD2 (6 bases). The germline V and J ends were trimmed by 5 bases and 7 bases, with 15 bases remaining between them. Germline CDR1 SQVTM, CDR2 ANQGSEA. The CDR3 loop spans 13 amino acids. As DNA, the CDR3 is TGCAGCGTTCCCCGGAGGGTTGGGAATGAGCAGTTCTTC. This codes for CSVPRRVGNEQFF.